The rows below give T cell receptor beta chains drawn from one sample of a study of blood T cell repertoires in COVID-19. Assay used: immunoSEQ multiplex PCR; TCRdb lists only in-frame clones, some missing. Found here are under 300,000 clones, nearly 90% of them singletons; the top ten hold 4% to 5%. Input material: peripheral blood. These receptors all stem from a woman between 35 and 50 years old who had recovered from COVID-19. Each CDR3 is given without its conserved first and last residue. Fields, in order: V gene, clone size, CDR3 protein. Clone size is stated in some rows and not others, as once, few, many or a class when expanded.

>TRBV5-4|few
ASSLVGGGYEQY
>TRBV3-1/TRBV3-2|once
ASRRSSGGNTIY
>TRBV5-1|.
ASSLASQANTGELF
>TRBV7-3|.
ASSTMLDRGPNEQF
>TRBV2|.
ASSEMGGGLNQPQH
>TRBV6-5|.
ASSYSTYSGNTIY
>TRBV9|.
ASSLTGTNNEQF
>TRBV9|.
ASSVAQGRNTGELF
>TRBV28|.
ASSLSANYGYT
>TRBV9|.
ASSEGTSRETQY
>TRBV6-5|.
ASTRDYPGTGELF
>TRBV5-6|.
ASSLSLGQGFEKLF
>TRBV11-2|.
ASSFRGSSGYT
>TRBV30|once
AWCTGYNSPLH
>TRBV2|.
ASRLSITGVDTEAF
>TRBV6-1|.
ASSGRDLVAGGSTDTQY
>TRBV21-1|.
ASSKEYRVAHMNTEAF
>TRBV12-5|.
ASGFSRETQY
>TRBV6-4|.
ARILDRGGNEQF
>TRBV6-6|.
ASAQGASYNEQF
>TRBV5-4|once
ASSLGQGRTGETQY
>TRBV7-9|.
ASSLQGSGYYEQY
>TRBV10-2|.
ASTSGGADTGELF
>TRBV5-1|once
ASSLPGQRDHFQETQY
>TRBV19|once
ASTPIGRQGRGYT
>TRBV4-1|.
ASSQESDSHYT
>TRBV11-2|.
ASSPLMGSLNEKLF
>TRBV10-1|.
ASRRAGPGDEQF
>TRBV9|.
ASSPIQAGTEAF
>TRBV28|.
ASSRQGAGNEKLF
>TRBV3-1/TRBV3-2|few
ASSPQAGGLDTQY
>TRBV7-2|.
ASSPRQVKGFYSPLH